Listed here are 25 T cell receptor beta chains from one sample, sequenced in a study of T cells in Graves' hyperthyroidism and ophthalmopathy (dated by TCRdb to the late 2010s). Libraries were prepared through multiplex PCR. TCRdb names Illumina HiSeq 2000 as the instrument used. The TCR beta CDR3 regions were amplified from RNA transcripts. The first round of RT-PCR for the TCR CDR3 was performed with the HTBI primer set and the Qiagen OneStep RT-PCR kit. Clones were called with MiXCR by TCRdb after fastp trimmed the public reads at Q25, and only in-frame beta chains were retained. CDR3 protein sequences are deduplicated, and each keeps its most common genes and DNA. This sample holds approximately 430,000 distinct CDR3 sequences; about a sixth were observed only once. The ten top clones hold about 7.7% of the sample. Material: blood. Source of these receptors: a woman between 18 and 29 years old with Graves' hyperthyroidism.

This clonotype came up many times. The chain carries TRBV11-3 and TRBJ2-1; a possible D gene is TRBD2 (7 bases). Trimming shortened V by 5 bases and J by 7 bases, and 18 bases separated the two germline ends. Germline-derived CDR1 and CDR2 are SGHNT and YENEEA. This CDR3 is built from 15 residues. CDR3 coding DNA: TGTGCCAGCAGCCCACCGCGGGGGCGCTCGAATGAGCAGTTCTTC. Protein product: CASSPPRGRSNEQFF. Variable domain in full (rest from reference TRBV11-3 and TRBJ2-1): EAGVVQSPRYKIIEKKQPVAFWCNPISGHNTLYWYLQNLGQGPELLIRYENEEAVDDSQLPKDRFSAERLKGVDSTLKIQPAELGDSAVYLCASSPPRGRSNEQFFGPGTRLTVL.

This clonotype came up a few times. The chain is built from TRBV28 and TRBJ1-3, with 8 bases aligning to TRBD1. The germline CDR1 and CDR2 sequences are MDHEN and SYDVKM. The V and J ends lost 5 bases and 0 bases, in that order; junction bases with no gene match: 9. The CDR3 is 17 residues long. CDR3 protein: CASSPAGQVISGNTIYF. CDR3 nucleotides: TGTGCCAGCAGTCCAGCGGGACAGGTTATCTCTGGAAACACCATATATTTT.

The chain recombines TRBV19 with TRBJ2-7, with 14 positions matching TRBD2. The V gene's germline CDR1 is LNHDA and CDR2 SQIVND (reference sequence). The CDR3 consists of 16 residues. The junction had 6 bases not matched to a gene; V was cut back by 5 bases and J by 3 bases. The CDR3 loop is CASSLPGLAGDYEQYF. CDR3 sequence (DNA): TGTGCCAGTAGTCTGCCGGGACTAGCGGGGGACTACGAGCAGTACTTC.

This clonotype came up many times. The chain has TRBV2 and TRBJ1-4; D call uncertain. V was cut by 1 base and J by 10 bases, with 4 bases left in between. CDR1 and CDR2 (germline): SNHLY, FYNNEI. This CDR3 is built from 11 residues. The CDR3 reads CASSEGGKLFF. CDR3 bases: TGTGCCAGCAGTGAAGGGGGAAAACTGTTTTTT.

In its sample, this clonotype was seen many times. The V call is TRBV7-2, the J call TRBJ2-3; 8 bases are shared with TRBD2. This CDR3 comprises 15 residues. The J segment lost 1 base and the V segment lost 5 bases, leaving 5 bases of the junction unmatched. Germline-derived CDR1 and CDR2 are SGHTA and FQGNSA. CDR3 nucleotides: TGTGCCAGCAGCCGCGGGAGGCGGGGCACAGATACGCAGTATTTT. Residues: CASSRGRRGTDTQYF.

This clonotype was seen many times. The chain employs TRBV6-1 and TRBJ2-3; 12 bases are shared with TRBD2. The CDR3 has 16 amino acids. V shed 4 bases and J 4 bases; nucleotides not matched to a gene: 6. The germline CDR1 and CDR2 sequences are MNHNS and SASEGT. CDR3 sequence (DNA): TGTGCCAGCAGTGGTCTAGCGGGAGGGAACGCAGATACGCAGTATTTT. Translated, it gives CASSGLAGGNADTQYF.

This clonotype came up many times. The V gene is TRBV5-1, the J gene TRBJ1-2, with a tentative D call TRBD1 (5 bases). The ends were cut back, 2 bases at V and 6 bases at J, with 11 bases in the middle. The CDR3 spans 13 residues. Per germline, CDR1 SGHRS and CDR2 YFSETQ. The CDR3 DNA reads TGCGCCAGCAGCTTAGGAAGGGACCATGGCTACACCTTC. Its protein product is CASSLGRDHGYTF.

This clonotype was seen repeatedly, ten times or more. CDR3 loop: CASSFGTGNTEAFF. In nucleotides, the CDR3 is TGCGCCAGCAGCTTCGGGACGGGGAACACTGAAGCTTTCTTT. The J gene is TRBJ1-1, the V gene TRBV5-1, with D tentatively TRBD1 (5 bases). V was cut by 2 bases and J by 1 base, with 9 bases left in between. Germline V gene sequence: CDR1 SGHRS, CDR2 YFSETQ. This CDR3 has 14 residues.

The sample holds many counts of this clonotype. CDR3: CASSPGDRASGYTF. Here the CDR3 DNA reads TGTGCCAGCAGCCCAGGGGACAGGGCCAGTGGCTACACCTTC. The chain joins TRBV9 to TRBJ1-2; TRBD1 aligns across 9 bases. The CDR3 is 14 residues long. Losses at the gene ends were 4 bases for V and 7 bases for J; bases not matched to a gene: 8. Germline V gene data show CDR1 as SGDLS and CDR2 as YYNGEE.

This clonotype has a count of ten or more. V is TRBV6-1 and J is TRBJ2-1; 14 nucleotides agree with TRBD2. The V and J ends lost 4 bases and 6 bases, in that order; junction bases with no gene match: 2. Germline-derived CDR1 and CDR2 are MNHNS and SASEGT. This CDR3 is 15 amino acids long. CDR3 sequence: CASSGGLAGVNEQFF. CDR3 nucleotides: TGTGCCAGCAGTGGGGGACTAGCGGGAGTCAATGAGCAGTTCTTC.

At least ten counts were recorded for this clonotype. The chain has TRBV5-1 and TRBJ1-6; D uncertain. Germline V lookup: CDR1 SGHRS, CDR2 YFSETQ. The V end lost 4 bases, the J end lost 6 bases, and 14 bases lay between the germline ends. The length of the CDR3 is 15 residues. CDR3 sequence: CASSLSGRGNSPLHF. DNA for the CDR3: TGCGCCAGCAGCCTTTCGGGGAGAGGTAATTCACCCCTCCACTTT.

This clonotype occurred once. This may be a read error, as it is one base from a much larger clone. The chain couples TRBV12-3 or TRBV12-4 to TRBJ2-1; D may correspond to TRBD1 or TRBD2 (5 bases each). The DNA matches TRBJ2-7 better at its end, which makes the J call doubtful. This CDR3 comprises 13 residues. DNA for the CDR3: TGTGCCAGCATGAGGGGAAACTACAATGAGCAGTACTTC. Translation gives CASMRGNYNEQYF.

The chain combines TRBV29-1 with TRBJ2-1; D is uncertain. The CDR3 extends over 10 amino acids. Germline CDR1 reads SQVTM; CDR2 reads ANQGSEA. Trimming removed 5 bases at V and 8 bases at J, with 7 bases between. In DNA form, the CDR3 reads TGCAGCGTTCTACACGATGAGCAGTTCTTC. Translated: CSVLHDEQFF.

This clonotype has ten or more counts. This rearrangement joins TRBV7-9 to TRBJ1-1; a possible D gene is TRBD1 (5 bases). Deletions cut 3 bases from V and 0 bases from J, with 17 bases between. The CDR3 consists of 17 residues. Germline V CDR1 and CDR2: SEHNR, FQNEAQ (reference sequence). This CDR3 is CASSFIGDWVMNTEAFF. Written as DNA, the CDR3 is TGTGCCAGCAGCTTTATCGGGGACTGGGTAATGAACACTGAAGCTTTCTTT.

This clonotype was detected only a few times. The CDR3, as DNA: TGTGCCAGTACCCCGGGCCCAACCCCCACCTACGAGCAGTACTTC. Its protein product is CASTPGPTPTYEQYF. The chain has TRBV19 and TRBJ2-7; no definite D call. The CDR3 loop spans 15 amino acids. V was shortened by 7 bases and J by 2 bases, with 18 bases between the two germline ends. CDR1 LNHDA and CDR2 SQIVND come from the germline V gene (reference sequence).

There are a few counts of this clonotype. DNA of the CDR3: TGTGCCAGCAGCGCCGGACCTCCAAGGGTACTACGTGGCTACACCTTC. It is translated as CASSAGPPRVLRGYTF. The chain combines TRBV5-4 with TRBJ1-2; D is undetermined. V was pared by 4 bases and J by 7 bases, with 23 bases between. Looked up from germline, CDR1 is SGHNT and CDR2 is YYREEE (reference sequence). This CDR3 region has 16 residues.

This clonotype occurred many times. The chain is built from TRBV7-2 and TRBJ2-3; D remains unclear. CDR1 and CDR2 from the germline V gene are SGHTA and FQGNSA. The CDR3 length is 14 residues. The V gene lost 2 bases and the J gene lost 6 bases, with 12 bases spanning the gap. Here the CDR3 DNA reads TGTGCCAGCAGCTTAAACTACCCTCCTGATACGCAGTATTTT. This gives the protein CASSLNYPPDTQYF.

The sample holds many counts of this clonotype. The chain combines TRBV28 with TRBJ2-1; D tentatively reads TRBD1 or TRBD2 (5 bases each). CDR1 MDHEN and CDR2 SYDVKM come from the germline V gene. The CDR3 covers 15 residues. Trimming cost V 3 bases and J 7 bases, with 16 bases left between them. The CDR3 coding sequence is TGTGCCAGCAGTTTCGTCGGGGCCCCTAGGAATGAGCAGTTCTTC. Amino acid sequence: CASSFVGAPRNEQFF.

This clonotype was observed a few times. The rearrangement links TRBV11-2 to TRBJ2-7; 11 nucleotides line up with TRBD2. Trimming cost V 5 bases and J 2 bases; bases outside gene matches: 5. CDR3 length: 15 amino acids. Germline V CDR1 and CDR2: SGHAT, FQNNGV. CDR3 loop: CASSVTTSGAYEQYF. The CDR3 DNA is TGTGCCAGCAGCGTGACGACTAGCGGGGCCTACGAGCAGTACTTC.

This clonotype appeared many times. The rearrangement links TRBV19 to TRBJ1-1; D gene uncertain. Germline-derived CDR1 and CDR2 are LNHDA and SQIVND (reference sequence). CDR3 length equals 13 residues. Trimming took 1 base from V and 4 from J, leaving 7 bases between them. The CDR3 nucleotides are TGTGCCAGTAGTATAGTTGTGGCCACTGAAGCTTTCTTT. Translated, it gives CASSIVVATEAFF.

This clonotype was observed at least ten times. CDR3 in DNA: TGTGCCAGCAGTTACTCGGCAGGGTTTGGCGGGGAGCTGTTTTTT. Its translation is CASSYSAGFGGELFF. The chain has TRBV6-5 and TRBJ2-2; D is possibly TRBD1 (5 bases). Deletions cut 0 bases from V and 7 bases from J, with 12 bases between. Germline values: CDR1 MNHEY, CDR2 SVGAGI. This CDR3 is built from 15 residues.

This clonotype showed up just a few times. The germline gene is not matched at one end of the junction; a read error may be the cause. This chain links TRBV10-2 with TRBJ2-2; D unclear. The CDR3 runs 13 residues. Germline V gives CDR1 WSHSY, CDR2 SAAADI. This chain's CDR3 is CASRESNTGELFF. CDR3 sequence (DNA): TGCGCCAGCCGTGAATCGAACACCGGGGAGCTGTTTTTT.

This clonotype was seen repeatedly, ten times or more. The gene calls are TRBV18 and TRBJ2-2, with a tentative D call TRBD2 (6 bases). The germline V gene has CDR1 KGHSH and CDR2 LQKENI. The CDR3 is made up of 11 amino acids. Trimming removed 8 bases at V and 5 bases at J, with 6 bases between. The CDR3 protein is CASGGTGELFF. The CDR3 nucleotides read TGTGCCAGCGGAGGGACCGGGGAGCTGTTTTTT.

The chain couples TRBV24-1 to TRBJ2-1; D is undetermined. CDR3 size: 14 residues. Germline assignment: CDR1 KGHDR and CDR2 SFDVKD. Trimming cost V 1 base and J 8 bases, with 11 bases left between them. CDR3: CATSDFKLGYEQFF. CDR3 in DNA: TGTGCCACCAGTGATTTTAAACTGGGTTATGAGCAGTTCTTC.

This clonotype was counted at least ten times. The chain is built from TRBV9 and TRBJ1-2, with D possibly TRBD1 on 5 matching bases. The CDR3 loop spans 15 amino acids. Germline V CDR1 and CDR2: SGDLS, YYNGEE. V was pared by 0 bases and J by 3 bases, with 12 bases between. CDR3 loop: CASSVDGGAHYGYTF. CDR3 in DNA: TGTGCCAGCAGCGTAGATGGAGGGGCACACTATGGCTACACCTTC.